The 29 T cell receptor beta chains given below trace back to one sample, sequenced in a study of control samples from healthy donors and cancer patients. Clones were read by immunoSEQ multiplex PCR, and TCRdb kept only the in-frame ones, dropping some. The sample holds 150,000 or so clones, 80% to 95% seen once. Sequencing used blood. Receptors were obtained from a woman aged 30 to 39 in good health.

For the CDR3, the DNA is TGTGCCAGCAGTAACCCCCGCAATGAGCAGTTCTTC. Encoded protein: CASSNPRNEQFF. The rearrangement links TRBV6-5 to TRBJ2-1; D remains unclear. The length of the CDR3 is 12 residues. V lost 5 bases, J lost 6 bases, and 8 bases lay in between. CDR1 is MNHEY and CDR2 is SVGAGI in the germline V gene.

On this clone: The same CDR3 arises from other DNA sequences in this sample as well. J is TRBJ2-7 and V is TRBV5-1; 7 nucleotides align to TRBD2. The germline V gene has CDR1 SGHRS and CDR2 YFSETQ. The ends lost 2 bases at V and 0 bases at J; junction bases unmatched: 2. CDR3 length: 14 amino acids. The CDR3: CASSLGGSSYEQYF. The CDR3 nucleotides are TGCGCCAGCAGCTTAGGCGGGAGCTCCTACGAGCAGTACTTC.

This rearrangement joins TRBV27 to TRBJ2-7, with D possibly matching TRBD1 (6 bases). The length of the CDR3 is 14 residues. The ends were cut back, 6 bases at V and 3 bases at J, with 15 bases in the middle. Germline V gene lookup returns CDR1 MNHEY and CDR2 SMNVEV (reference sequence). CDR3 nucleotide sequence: TGTGCCAGCAGCTTAACCGGACAGAACTACGAGCAGTACTTC. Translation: CASSLTGQNYEQYF.

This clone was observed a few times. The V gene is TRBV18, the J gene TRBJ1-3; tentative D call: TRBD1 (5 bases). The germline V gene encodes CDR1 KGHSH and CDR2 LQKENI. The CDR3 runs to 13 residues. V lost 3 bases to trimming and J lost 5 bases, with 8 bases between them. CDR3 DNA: TGTGCCAGCTCACCGTCGGGGCGAAACACCATATATTTT. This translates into CASSPSGRNTIYF. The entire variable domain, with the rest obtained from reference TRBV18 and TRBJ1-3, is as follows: NAGVMQNPRHLVRRRGQEARLRCSPMKGHSHVYWYRQLPEEGLKFMVYLQKENIIDESGMPKERFSAEFPKEGPSILRIQQVVRGDSAAYFCASSPSGRNTIYFGEGSWLTVV.

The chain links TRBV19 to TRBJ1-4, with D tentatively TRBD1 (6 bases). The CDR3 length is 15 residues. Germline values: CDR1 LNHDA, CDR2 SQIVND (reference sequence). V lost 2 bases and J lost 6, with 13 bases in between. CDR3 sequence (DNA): TGTGCCAGTAGTATATCGGGGACACCTTATGAAAAACTGTTTTTT. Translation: CASSISGTPYEKLFF.

The CDR3: CASSLFGGNYEQYF. The DNA for the CDR3 is TGTGCCAGCAGCTTATTCGGGGGTAACTACGAGCAGTACTTC. The chain links TRBV7-3 to TRBJ2-7, with D perhaps matching TRBD2 (6 bases). CDR1 is SGHTA and CDR2 is FQGTGA in the germline V gene. Trimming stripped 2 bases from V and 3 bases from J, with 11 bases between. This CDR3 comprises 14 residues. Drawing the rest from reference TRBV7-3 and TRBJ2-7, the complete variable domain is GAGVSQTPSNKVTEKGKYVELRCDPISGHTALYWYRQSLGQGPEFLIYFQGTGAADDSGLPNDRFFAVRPEGSVSTLKIQRTERGDSAVYLCASSLFGGNYEQYFGPGTRLTVT.

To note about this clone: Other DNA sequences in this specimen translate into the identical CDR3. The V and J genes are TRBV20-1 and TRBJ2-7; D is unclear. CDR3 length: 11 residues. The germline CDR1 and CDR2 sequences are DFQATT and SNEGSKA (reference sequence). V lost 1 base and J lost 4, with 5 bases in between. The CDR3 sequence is CSARGGYEQYF. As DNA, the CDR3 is TGCAGTGCTAGAGGTGGATACGAGCAGTACTTC.

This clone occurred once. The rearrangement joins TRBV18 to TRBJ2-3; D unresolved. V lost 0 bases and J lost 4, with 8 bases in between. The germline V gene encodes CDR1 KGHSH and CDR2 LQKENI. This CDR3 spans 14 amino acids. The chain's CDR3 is CASSPPSPPDTQYF. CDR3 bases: TGTGCCAGCTCACCACCGTCCCCTCCAGATACGCAGTATTTT.

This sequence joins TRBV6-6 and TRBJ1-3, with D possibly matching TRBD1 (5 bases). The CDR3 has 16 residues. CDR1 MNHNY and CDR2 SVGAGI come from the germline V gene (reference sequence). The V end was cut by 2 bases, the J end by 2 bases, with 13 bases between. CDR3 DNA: TGTGCCAGCAGTTACCGGGGGAGGCTCACTGGAAACACCATATATTTT. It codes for CASSYRGRLTGNTIYF.

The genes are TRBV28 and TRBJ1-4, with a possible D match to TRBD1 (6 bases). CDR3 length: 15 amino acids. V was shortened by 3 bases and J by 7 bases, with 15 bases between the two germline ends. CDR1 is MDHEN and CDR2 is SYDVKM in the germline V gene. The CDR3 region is CASSLPRARGEKLFF. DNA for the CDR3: TGTGCCAGCAGTTTGCCCAGGGCCAGGGGTGAAAAACTGTTTTTT.

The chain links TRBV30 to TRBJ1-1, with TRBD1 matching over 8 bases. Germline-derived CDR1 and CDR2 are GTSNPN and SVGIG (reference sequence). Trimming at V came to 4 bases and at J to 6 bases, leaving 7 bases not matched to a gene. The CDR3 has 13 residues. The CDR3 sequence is CAWIPDRAAEAFF. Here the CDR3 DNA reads TGTGCCTGGATACCGGACAGGGCCGCTGAAGCTTTCTTT.

The CDR3 reads CASSFTAPDTQYF. DNA for the CDR3: TGTGCCAGCAGTTTTACGGCTCCAGATACGCAGTATTTT. The chain recombines TRBV28 with TRBJ2-3; D is unresolved. The V end lost 3 bases, the J end lost 4 bases, and 8 bases lay between the germline ends. This CDR3 spans 13 amino acids. Per germline, CDR1 MDHEN and CDR2 SYDVKM.

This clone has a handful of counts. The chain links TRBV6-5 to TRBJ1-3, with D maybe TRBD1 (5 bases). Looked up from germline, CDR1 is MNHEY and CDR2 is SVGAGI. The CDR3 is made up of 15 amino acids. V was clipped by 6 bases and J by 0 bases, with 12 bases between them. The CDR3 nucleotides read TGTGCCAGCAGCCCGGGACGTGTCTCTGGAAACACCATATATTTT. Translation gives CASSPGRVSGNTIYF.

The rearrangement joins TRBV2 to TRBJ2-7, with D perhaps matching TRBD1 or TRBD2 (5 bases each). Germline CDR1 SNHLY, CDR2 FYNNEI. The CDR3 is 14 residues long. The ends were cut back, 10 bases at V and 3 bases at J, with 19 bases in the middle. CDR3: CAIPRDPEGYEQYF. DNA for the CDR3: TGTGCCATTCCCCGGGACCCCGAGGGCTACGAGCAGTACTTC.

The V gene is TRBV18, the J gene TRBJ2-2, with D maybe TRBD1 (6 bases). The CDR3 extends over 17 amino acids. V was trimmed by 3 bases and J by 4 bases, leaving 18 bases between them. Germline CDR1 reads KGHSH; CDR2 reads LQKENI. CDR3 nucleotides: TGTGCCAGCTCACCGAATGGGGGCGCTAGTCCCACCGGGGAGCTGTTTTTT. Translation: CASSPNGGASPTGELFF.

CDR3 DNA: TGTGCCAGCACTTTCGGATCCGCCGGGACAGCCTCCTACGAGCAGTACTTC. It is translated as CASTFGSAGTASYEQYF. V gene TRBV28 combines with J gene TRBJ2-7; 7 bases line up with TRBD1. CDR3 length: 17 residues. J was trimmed by 0 bases and V by 7 bases; bases with no gene match: 15. Germline-derived CDR1 and CDR2 are MDHEN and SYDVKM.

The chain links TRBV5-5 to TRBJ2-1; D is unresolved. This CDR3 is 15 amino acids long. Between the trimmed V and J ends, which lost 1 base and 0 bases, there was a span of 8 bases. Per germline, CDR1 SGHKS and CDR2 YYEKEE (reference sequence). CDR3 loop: CASSLTGSSYNEQFF. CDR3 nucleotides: TGTGCCAGCAGCTTGACCGGTAGCTCCTACAATGAGCAGTTCTTC.

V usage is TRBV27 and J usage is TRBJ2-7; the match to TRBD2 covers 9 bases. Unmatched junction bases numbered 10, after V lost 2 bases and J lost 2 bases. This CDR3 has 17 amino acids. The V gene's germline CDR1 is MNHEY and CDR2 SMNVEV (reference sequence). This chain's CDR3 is CASSLEASGTFPYEQYF. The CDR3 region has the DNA TGTGCCAGCAGTTTAGAGGCTAGCGGGACCTTCCCCTACGAGCAGTACTTC.

The CDR3 loop is CASSYGGRTNEKLFF. The CDR3 bases are TGTGCCAGCAGTTATGGGGGGCGGACTAATGAAAAACTGTTTTTT. The chain links TRBV6-5 to TRBJ1-4; a possible D gene is TRBD1 (6 bases). The CDR3 extends over 15 amino acids. Germline CDR1 MNHEY, CDR2 SVGAGI. Trimming removed 3 bases from V and 2 bases from J, with 10 bases in between.

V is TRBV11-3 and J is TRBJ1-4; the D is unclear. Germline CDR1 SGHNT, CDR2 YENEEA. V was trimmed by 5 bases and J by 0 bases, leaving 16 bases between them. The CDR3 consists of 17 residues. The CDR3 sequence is CASSPVIWVATNEKLFF. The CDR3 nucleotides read TGTGCCAGCAGCCCTGTAATATGGGTCGCAACTAATGAAAAACTGTTTTTT.

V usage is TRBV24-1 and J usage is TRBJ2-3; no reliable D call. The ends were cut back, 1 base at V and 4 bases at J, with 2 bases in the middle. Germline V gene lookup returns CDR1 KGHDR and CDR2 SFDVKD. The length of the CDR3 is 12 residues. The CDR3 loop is CATSDFSDTQYF. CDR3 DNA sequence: TGTGCCACCAGTGATTTTTCAGATACGCAGTATTTT.

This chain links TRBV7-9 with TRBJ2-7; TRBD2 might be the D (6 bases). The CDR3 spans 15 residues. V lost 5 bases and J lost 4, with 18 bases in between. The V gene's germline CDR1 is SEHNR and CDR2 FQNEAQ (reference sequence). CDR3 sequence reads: CASSDAGTSLYEQYF. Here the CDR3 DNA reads TGTGCCAGCAGCGACGCGGGGACTTCCTTGTACGAGCAGTACTTC.

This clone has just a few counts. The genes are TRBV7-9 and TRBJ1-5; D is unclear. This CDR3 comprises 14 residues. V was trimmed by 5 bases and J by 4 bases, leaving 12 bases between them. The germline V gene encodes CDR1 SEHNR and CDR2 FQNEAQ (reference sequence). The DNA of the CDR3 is TGTGCCAGCAGCCCCGTGGAAGGGAATCAGCCCCAGCATTTT. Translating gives CASSPVEGNQPQHF. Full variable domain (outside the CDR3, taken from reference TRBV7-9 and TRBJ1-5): DTGVSQNPRHKITKRGQNVTFRCDPISEHNRLYWYRQTLGQGPEFLTYFQNEAQLEKSRLLSDRFSAERPKGSFSTLEIQRTEQGDSAMYLCASSPVEGNQPQHFGDGTRLSIL.

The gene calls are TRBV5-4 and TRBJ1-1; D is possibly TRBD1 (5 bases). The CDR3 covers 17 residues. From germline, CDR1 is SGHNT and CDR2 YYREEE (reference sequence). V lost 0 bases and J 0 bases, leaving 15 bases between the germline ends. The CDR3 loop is CASSLGETDYMNTEAFF. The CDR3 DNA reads TGTGCCAGCAGCTTGGGGGAGACAGACTATATGAACACTGAAGCTTTCTTT.

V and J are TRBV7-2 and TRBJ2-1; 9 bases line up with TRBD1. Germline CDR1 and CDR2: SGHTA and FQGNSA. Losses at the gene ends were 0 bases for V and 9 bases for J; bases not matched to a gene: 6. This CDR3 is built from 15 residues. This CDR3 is CASSLATGGWGEQFF. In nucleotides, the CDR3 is TGTGCCAGCAGCTTAGCAACAGGGGGCTGGGGTGAGCAGTTCTTC.

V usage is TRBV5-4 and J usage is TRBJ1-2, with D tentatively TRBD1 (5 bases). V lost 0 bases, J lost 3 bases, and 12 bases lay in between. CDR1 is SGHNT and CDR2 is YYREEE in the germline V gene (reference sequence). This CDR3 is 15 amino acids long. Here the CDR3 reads CASSLALGEDYGYTF. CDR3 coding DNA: TGTGCCAGCAGCTTGGCGTTAGGGGAGGACTATGGCTACACCTTC.

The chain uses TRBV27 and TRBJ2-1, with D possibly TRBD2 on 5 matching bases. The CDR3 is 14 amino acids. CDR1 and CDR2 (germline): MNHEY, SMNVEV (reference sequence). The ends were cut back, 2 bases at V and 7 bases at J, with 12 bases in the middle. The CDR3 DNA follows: TGTGCCAGCAGTTTAGAGGGTAGCAGGAATGAGCAGTTCTTC. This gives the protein CASSLEGSRNEQFF.

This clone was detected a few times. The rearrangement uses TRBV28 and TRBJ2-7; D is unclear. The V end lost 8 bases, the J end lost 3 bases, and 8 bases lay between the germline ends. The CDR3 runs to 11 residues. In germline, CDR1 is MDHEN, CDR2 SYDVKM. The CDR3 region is CASAANYEQYF. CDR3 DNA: TGTGCCAGCGCAGCGAACTACGAGCAGTACTTC.

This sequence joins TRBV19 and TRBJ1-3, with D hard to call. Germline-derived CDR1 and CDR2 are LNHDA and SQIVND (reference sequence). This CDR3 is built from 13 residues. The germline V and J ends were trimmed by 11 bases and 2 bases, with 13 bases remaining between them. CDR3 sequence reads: CAARRDTGNTIYF. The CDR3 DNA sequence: TGTGCCGCTAGGCGGGATACTGGAAACACCATATATTTT.